The rows below give T cell receptor beta chains drawn from one sample of a study of STAT5B mutations in CD4+ large granular lymphocyte leukemia. Some clones are missing from TCRdb's copy, which holds only in-frame ones; the method was immunoSEQ multiplex PCR. The repertoire includes over 30,000 clones, nearly 90% of them detected once, and roughly 3.3% sits in the top ten. The material sequenced was CD4+ T cells from blood buffy coats. Source of these receptors: a human donor in good health. Each CDR3 is given with its conserved first and last residue. Fields, in order: clone size, J gene, D gene, V gene, CDR3 protein, CDR3 DNA. The D gene is left open where the match is weak. Size values are once, few and many counts, or a class for expanded clones, and some rows have none.

clone_size: NA; j_call: TRBJ1-2; d_call: NA; v_call: TRBV19; cdr3_aa: CASSPTGSGGYTF; cdr3_nt: TGTGCCAGTAGTCCCACAGGTTCGGGGGGCTACACCTTC
clone_size: once; j_call: TRBJ2-1; d_call: TRBD1; v_call: TRBV6-6; cdr3_aa: CASRRDRGPYNEQFF; cdr3_nt: TGTGCCAGCAGGAGGGACAGGGGCCCCTACAATGAGCAGTTCTTC
clone_size: medium-sized; j_call: TRBJ2-5; d_call: NA; v_call: TRBV7-2; cdr3_aa: CASSLEFDEGAETQYF; cdr3_nt: TGTGCCAGCAGCTTAGAATTCGACGAGGGAGCAGAGACCCAGTACTTC
clone_size: NA; j_call: TRBJ2-2; d_call: TRBD2; v_call: TRBV5-1; cdr3_aa: CASSLATSGSTGELFF; cdr3_nt: TGCGCCAGCAGCTTGGCTACTAGCGGTAGCACCGGGGAGCTGTTTTTT
clone_size: NA; j_call: TRBJ1-3; d_call: NA; v_call: TRBV9; cdr3_aa: CASSVGAAGAGNTIYF; cdr3_nt: TGTGCCAGCAGCGTAGGTGCGGCTGGGGCTGGAAACACCATATATTTT
clone_size: NA; j_call: TRBJ2-1; d_call: TRBD2; v_call: TRBV4-3; cdr3_aa: CASSQIAGGSWNEQFF; cdr3_nt: TGCGCCAGCAGCCAAATAGCGGGAGGGTCCTGGAATGAGCAGTTCTTC
clone_size: once; j_call: TRBJ2-1; d_call: NA; v_call: TRBV7-3; cdr3_aa: CASSRDGGEGEQFF; cdr3_nt: TGTGCCAGCAGCCGAGACGGGGGAGAGGGCGAGCAGTTCTTC
clone_size: few; j_call: TRBJ2-7; d_call: TRBD2; v_call: TRBV7-9; cdr3_aa: CASSSGLAGGGDEQYF; cdr3_nt: TGTGCCAGCAGCTCGGGACTAGCGGGAGGGGGGGACGAGCAGTACTTC
clone_size: NA; j_call: TRBJ1-4; d_call: NA; v_call: TRBV7-2; cdr3_aa: CASSLGQVGGEKLFF; cdr3_nt: TGTGCCAGCAGCTTAGGGCAGGTTGGGGGGGAAAAACTGTTTTTT
clone_size: few; j_call: TRBJ1-5; d_call: NA; v_call: TRBV28; cdr3_aa: CASSLGGNSNQPQHF; cdr3_nt: TGTGCCAGCAGTTTAGGCGGGAATAGCAATCAGCCCCAGCATTTT
clone_size: NA; j_call: TRBJ2-7; d_call: NA; v_call: TRBV6-5; cdr3_aa: CASSWDPDSYEQYF; cdr3_nt: TGTGCCAGCAGTTGGGACCCGGACAGCTACGAGCAGTACTTC
clone_size: NA; j_call: TRBJ1-1; d_call: NA; v_call: TRBV4-3; cdr3_aa: CASSQEGGQVATEAFF; cdr3_nt: TGCGCCAGCAGCCAAGAGGGGGGGCAGGTGGCCACTGAAGCTTTCTTT
clone_size: NA; j_call: TRBJ1-1; d_call: TRBD1; v_call: TRBV19; cdr3_aa: CASSKVKGGRTEAFF; cdr3_nt: TGTGCCAGTAGTAAGGTGAAAGGGGGCCGGACTGAAGCTTTCTTT
clone_size: NA; j_call: TRBJ2-2; d_call: TRBD2; v_call: TRBV5-1; cdr3_aa: CASSVTSGSGNTGELFF; cdr3_nt: TGCGCCAGCAGCGTGACTAGCGGGAGTGGGAACACCGGGGAGCTGTTTTTT
clone_size: NA; j_call: TRBJ2-1; d_call: TRBD2; v_call: TRBV29-1; cdr3_aa: CSVTAYGGSLFF; cdr3_nt: TGCAGCGTCACTGCGTATGGCGGGAGCCTGTTCTTC
clone_size: NA; j_call: TRBJ2-1; d_call: TRBD1; v_call: TRBV4-1; cdr3_aa: CASSQDGPGQGRDEQFF; cdr3_nt: TGCGCCAGCAGCCAAGATGGTCCGGGACAGGGTAGGGATGAGCAGTTCTTC
clone_size: NA; j_call: TRBJ2-1; d_call: NA; v_call: TRBV5-4; cdr3_aa: CASSSQAGTSYNEQFF; cdr3_nt: TGTGCCAGCAGCTCGCAAGCGGGTACCTCCTACAATGAGCAGTTCTTC
clone_size: NA; j_call: TRBJ2-5; d_call: TRBD1; v_call: TRBV5-1; cdr3_aa: CASSSESGTAKGTQYF; cdr3_nt: TGCGCCAGCAGCTCCGAGTCCGGGACAGCTAAAGGGACCCAGTACTTC
clone_size: NA; j_call: TRBJ2-1; d_call: TRBD2; v_call: TRBV6-1; cdr3_aa: CASSPTGLHNEQFF; cdr3_nt: TGTGCCAGCAGTCCGACGGGACTACACAATGAGCAGTTCTTC
clone_size: NA; j_call: TRBJ2-7; d_call: NA; v_call: TRBV28; cdr3_aa: CASSLPKTGEQYF; cdr3_nt: TGTGCCAGCAGTTTACCGAAGACAGGCGAGCAGTACTTC
clone_size: NA; j_call: TRBJ1-1; d_call: NA; v_call: TRBV10-2; cdr3_aa: CASSEIGRGPNTEAFF; cdr3_nt: TGCGCCAGCAGTGAGATAGGACGGGGACCGAACACTGAAGCTTTCTTT
clone_size: NA; j_call: TRBJ2-5; d_call: TRBD2; v_call: TRBV5-4; cdr3_aa: CASSSELADQETQYF; cdr3_nt: TGTGCCAGCAGCTCTGAACTAGCGGACCAAGAGACCCAGTACTTC
clone_size: few; j_call: TRBJ2-2; d_call: NA; v_call: TRBV6-5; cdr3_aa: CATGQNMNTGELFF; cdr3_nt: TGTGCAACCGGACAAAACATGAACACCGGGGAGCTGTTTTTT
clone_size: NA; j_call: TRBJ2-7; d_call: NA; v_call: TRBV5-5; cdr3_aa: CASSLGGRKWEQYF; cdr3_nt: TGTGCCAGCAGCTTAGGGGGGCGCAAATGGGAGCAGTACTTC
clone_size: NA; j_call: TRBJ2-3; d_call: TRBD2; v_call: TRBV5-4; cdr3_aa: CASSLEGGRPTDTQYF; cdr3_nt: TGTGCCAGCAGCTTGGAGGGCGGGAGACCCACAGATACGCAGTATTTT
clone_size: once; j_call: TRBJ1-1; d_call: NA; v_call: TRBV6-5; cdr3_aa: CASSYSSSTEAFF; cdr3_nt: TGTGCCAGCAGTTACTCGTCAAGCACTGAAGCTTTCTTT
clone_size: NA; j_call: TRBJ1-3; d_call: TRBD1; v_call: TRBV5-6; cdr3_aa: CASSYTGGSGNTIYF; cdr3_nt: TGTGCCAGCAGCTATACAGGGGGCTCTGGAAACACCATATATTTT
clone_size: NA; j_call: TRBJ1-5; d_call: NA; v_call: TRBV18; cdr3_aa: CASSVNSIWTDNQPQHF; cdr3_nt: TGTGCCAGCTCCGTCAACTCGATATGGACAGACAATCAGCCCCAGCATTTT
clone_size: NA; j_call: TRBJ1-2; d_call: NA; v_call: TRBV10-3; cdr3_aa: CAISANRPPGYTF; cdr3_nt: TGTGCCATCAGTGCCAACCGACCACCAGGCTACACCTTC
clone_size: NA; j_call: TRBJ2-7; d_call: TRBD1; v_call: TRBV4-3; cdr3_aa: CASSQKTGGEQYF; cdr3_nt: TGCGCCAGCAGCCAAAAGACAGGGGGTGAGCAGTACTTC
clone_size: NA; j_call: TRBJ2-5; d_call: NA; v_call: TRBV4-3; cdr3_aa: CASSQGPGSETQYF; cdr3_nt: TGCGCCAGCAGCCAAGGACCGGGATCGGAGACCCAGTACTTC
clone_size: NA; j_call: TRBJ2-7; d_call: TRBD2; v_call: TRBV7-2; cdr3_aa: CASSTTGGYYEQYF; cdr3_nt: TGTGCCAGCAGTACTACGGGAGGGTATTACGAGCAGTACTTC
clone_size: NA; j_call: TRBJ1-3; d_call: NA; v_call: TRBV19; cdr3_aa: CASSIAHSLTSGNTIYF; cdr3_nt: TGTGCCAGTAGTATAGCCCACAGTTTAACCTCTGGAAACACCATATATTTT
clone_size: NA; j_call: TRBJ2-1; d_call: TRBD2; v_call: TRBV12-5; cdr3_aa: CASGFADAGGYNEQFF; cdr3_nt: TGTGCTAGTGGTTTTGCAGACGCGGGAGGTTACAATGAGCAGTTCTTC
clone_size: NA; j_call: TRBJ2-3; d_call: NA; v_call: TRBV2; cdr3_aa: CASREATGRTDTQYF; cdr3_nt: TGTGCCAGCAGGGAGGCGACAGGCCGCACAGATACGCAGTATTTT
clone_size: NA; j_call: TRBJ2-7; d_call: TRBD1; v_call: TRBV7-2; cdr3_aa: CASSSYRGQAYEQYF; cdr3_nt: TGTGCCAGCAGCTCTTACAGGGGGCAGGCCTACGAGCAGTACTTC
clone_size: NA; j_call: TRBJ2-7; d_call: NA; v_call: TRBV10-1; cdr3_aa: CASSERLGEYEQYF; cdr3_nt: TGCGCCAGCAGTGAGAGACTAGGCGAGTACGAGCAGTACTTC
clone_size: NA; j_call: TRBJ1-2; d_call: TRBD1; v_call: TRBV27; cdr3_aa: CASSSRQGNYGYTF; cdr3_nt: TGTGCCAGCAGTTCTAGACAGGGGAACTATGGCTACACCTTC
clone_size: NA; j_call: TRBJ2-5; d_call: NA; v_call: TRBV7-7; cdr3_aa: CASSLQALETQYF; cdr3_nt: TGTGCTAGCAGCTTGCAGGCGCTAGAGACCCAGTACTTC
clone_size: once; j_call: TRBJ2-7; d_call: NA; v_call: TRBV6-6; cdr3_aa: CASSRDIGNEQYF; cdr3_nt: TGTGCCAGCAGTAGGGACATAGGGAACGAGCAGTACTTC
clone_size: NA; j_call: TRBJ1-1; d_call: NA; v_call: TRBV7-2; cdr3_aa: CASSPQGGGTEAFF; cdr3_nt: TGTGCCAGCAGCCCGCAGGGAGGGGGCACTGAAGCTTTCTTT
clone_size: NA; j_call: TRBJ2-5; d_call: NA; v_call: TRBV28; cdr3_aa: CASSDRRWQSRIKETQYF; cdr3_nt: TGTGCCAGCAGCGATCGCAGGTGGCAGTCCCGTATCAAGGAGACCCAGTACTTC
clone_size: NA; j_call: TRBJ2-1; d_call: TRBD2; v_call: TRBV9; cdr3_aa: CASSPRKTSGSYNEQFF; cdr3_nt: TGTGCCAGCAGCCCAAGGAAAACTAGCGGGAGTTACAATGAGCAGTTCTTC
clone_size: NA; j_call: TRBJ2-5; d_call: NA; v_call: TRBV21-1; cdr3_aa: CASSKLIRGMEETQYF; cdr3_nt: TGTGCCAGCAGCAAACTTATAAGGGGTATGGAAGAGACCCAGTACTTC
clone_size: NA; j_call: TRBJ1-5; d_call: NA; v_call: TRBV28; cdr3_aa: CASSTDSNQPQHF; cdr3_nt: TGTGCCAGCTCGACAGATAGCAATCAGCCCCAGCATTTT
clone_size: NA; j_call: TRBJ2-1; d_call: NA; v_call: TRBV5-1; cdr3_aa: CASSLNPSDSYNEQFF; cdr3_nt: TGCGCCAGCAGCTTGAATCCATCGGACAGTTACAATGAGCAGTTCTTC
clone_size: NA; j_call: TRBJ1-1; d_call: NA; v_call: TRBV15; cdr3_aa: CATSRGGSNTEAFF; cdr3_nt: TGTGCCACCAGCAGGGGGGGATCTAACACTGAAGCTTTCTTT
clone_size: NA; j_call: TRBJ1-1; d_call: NA; v_call: TRBV11-1; cdr3_aa: CASSLGIEAFF; cdr3_nt: TGTGCCAGCAGCTTGGGGATTGAAGCTTTCTTT